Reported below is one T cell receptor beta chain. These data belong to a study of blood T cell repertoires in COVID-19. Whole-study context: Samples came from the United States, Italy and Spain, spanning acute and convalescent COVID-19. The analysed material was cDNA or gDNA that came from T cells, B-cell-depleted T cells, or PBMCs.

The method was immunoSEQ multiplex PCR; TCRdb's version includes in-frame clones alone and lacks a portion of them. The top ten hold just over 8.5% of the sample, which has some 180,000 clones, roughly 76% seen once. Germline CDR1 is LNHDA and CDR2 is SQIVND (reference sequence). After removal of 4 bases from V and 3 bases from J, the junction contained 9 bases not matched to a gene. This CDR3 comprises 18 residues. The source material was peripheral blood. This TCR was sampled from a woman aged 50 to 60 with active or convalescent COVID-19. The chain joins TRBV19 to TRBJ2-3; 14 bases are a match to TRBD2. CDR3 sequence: CASSTGLGLAGETDTQYF. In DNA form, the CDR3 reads TGTGCCAGTAGTACCGGACTGGGACTAGCGGGGGAAACAGATACGCAGTATTTT. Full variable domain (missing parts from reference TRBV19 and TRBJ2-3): DGGITQSPKYLFRKEGQNVTLSCEQNLNHDAMYWYRQDPGQGLRLIYYSQIVNDFQKGDIAEGYSVSREKKESFPLTVTSAQKNPTAFYLCASSTGLGLAGETDTQYFGPGTRLTVL.